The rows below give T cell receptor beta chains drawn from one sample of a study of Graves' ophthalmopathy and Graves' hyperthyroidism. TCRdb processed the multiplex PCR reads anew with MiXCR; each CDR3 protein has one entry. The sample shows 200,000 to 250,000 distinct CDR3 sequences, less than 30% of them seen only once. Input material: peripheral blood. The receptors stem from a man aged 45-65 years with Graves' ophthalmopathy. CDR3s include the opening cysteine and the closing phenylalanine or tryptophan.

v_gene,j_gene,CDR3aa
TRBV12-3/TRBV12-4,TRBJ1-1,CASSFLGTNTEAFF
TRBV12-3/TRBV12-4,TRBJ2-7,CASSLQQGNEQYF
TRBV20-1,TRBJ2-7,CSAGGTYEQYF
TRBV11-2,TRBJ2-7,CASSFGHPTYEQYF
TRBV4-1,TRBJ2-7,CASSQDRRLAGVHEQYF
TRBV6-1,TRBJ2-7,CASRGKQMSSEQYF
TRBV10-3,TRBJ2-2,CAISQGTSGRNTGELFF
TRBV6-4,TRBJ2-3,CASSTTSGRPPDTQYF
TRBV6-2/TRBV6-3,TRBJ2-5,CASSYSPGLGGQTQYF
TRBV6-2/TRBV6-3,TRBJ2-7,CASSNQREGHEQYF
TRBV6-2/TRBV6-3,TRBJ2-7,CASSHSFGTTENYEQYF
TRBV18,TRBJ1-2,CASSPRDGGNYGYTF
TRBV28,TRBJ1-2,CASRSTWDYGYTF
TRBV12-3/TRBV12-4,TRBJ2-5,CASSPQVYQETQYF
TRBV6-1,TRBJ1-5,CATSTGDVNQPQHF
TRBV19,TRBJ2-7,CASSPSDRPSYEQYF
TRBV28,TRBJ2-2,CASSFREGGELFF
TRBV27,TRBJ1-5,CASSLLGADQPQHF
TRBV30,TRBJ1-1,CAWSARRSWNTEAFF
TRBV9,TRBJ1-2,CASSVGSQIYGYTF
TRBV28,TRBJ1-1,CASRAGLVAEAFF
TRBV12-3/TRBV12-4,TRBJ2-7,CASSTGTYNYYEQYF
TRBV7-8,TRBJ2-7,CASSLRDTAYEQYF
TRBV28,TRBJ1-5,CASSPRGQGRQPQHF
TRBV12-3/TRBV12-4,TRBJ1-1,CASSPGQGGGAFF
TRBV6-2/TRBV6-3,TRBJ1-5,CASKIDTDNQPQHF
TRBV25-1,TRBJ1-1,CASSESGPNTEAFF
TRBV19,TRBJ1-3,CASSRTGSSGNTIYF
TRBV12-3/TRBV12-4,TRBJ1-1,CASARDPVSEAFF
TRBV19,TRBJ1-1,CASRWGTGNTEAFF
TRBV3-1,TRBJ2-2,CASSHVSGELFF
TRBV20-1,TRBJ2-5,CSAGRGETQYF
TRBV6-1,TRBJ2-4,CASSTDKNIQYF
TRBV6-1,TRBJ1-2,CASRQDRGFGYTF
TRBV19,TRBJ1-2,CASSILEGQANYGYTF